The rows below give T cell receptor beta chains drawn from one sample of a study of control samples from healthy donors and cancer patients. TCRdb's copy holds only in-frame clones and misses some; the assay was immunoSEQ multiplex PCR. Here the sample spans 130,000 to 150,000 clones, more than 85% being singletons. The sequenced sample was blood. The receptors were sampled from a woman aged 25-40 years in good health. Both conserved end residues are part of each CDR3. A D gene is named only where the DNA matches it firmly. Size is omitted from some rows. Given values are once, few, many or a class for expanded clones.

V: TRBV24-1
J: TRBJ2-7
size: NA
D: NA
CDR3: CATSDPGYEQYF
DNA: TGTGCCACCAGTGATCCCGGCTACGAGCAGTACTTC

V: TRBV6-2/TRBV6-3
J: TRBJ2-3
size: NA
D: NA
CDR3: CASSYSEVAGRDTQYF
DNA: TGTGCCAGCAGTTATTCCGAGGTAGCCGGGCGAGATACGCAGTATTTT

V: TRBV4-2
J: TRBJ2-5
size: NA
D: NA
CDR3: CASSQVGGLETQYF
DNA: TGTGCCAGCAGCCAAGTCGGGGGGCTAGAGACCCAGTACTTC

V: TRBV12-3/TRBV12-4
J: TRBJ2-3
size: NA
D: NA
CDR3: CASSRLTDTQYF
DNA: TGTGCCAGCAGCCGTCTCACAGATACGCAGTATTTT

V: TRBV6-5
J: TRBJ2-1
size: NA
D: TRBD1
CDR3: CASRSPLGTGDEQFF
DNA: TGTGCCAGCAGGTCCCCTTTAGGGACAGGAGATGAGCAGTTCTTC

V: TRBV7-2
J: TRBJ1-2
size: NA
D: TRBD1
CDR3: CASSPGTGYGYTF
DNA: TGTGCCAGCAGCCCCGGGACAGGCTATGGCTACACCTTC

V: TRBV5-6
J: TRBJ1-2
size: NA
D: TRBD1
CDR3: CASSSPGQGAFGYTF
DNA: TGTGCCAGCAGCTCACCGGGACAGGGGGCTTTTGGCTACACCTTC

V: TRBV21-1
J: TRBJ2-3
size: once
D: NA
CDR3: CASGGPGTTDTQYF
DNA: TGTGCCAGCGGGGGACCGGGTACCACAGATACGCAGTATTTT

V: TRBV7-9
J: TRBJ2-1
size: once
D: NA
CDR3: CASSLVGRGAYNEQFF
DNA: TGTGCCAGCAGCTTAGTTGGGCGGGGTGCCTACAATGAGCAGTTCTTC

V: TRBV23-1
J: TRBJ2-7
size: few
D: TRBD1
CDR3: CASSRTGGYEQYF
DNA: TGCGCCAGCAGCCGAACAGGGGGCTACGAGCAGTACTTC

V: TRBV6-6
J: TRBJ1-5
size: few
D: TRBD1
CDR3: CASTPGQVQPQHF
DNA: TGTGCCAGCACTCCCGGACAGGTCCAGCCCCAGCATTTT

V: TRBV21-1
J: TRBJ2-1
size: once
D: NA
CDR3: CASSKDPQGERDNEQFF
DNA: TGTGCCAGCAGCAAAGACCCACAGGGGGAGCGGGACAATGAGCAGTTCTTC

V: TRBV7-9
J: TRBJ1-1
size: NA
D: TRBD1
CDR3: CASSPRDRITEAFF
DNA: TGTGCCAGCAGCCCTCGGGACAGGATTACTGAAGCTTTCTTT

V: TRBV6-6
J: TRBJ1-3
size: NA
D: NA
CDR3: CASSYAAGGGNTIYF
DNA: TGTGCCAGCAGTTACGCCGCGGGGGGTGGAAACACCATATATTTT

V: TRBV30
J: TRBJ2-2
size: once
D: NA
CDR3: CAWSVMSGTGELFF
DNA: TGTGCCTGGAGTGTAATGTCAGGGACCGGGGAGCTGTTTTTT

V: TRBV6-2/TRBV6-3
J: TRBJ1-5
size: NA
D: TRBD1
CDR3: CASSHRTGADNQPQHF
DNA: TGTGCCAGCAGCCACCGAACAGGGGCCGACAATCAGCCCCAGCATTTT

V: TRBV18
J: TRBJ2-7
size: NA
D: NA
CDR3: CASSGGGDEQYF
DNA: TGTGCCAGCTCGGGAGGGGGGGACGAGCAGTACTTC

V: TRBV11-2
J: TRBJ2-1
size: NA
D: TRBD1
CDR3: CASSAGTGSSYNEQFF
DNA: TGTGCCAGCAGCGCCGGGACAGGAAGCTCCTACAATGAGCAGTTCTTC

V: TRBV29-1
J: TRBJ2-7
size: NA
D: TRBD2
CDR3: CSVTWTSGYEQYF
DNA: TGCAGCGTAACATGGACTAGCGGCTACGAGCAGTACTTC

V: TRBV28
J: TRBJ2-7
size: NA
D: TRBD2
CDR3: CASRTSGAYEQYF
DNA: TGTGCCAGCAGGACTAGCGGGGCTTACGAGCAGTACTTC

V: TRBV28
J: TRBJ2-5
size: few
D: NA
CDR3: CASTLGGDSRSETQYF
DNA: TGTGCCAGCACCCTTGGAGGGGACAGTCGGTCGGAGACCCAGTACTTC

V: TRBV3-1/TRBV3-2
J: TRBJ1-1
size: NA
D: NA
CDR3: CASSLDGNTEAFF
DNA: TGTGCCAGCAGCCTGGACGGCAACACTGAAGCTTTCTTT

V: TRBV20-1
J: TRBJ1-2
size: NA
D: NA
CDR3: CSASEWGTQLYGYTF
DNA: TGCAGTGCTAGTGAGTGGGGGACCCAATTATATGGCTACACCTTC